This T cell receptor beta chain derives from a study of shared clonotypes between healthy human individuals. Using immunoSEQ multiplex PCR, the repertoire was profiled, and TCRdb retains in-frame clones only, with some absent. The repertoire consists of about 2 million clones, with over 85% occurring once and the leading ten covering roughly 0.13%. This clone was counted a single time. The sample consisted of naive CD4+ T cells sorted from blood. Subset meaning: CD45RA+ positively selected. The sequence came from a young man in good health.

This chain's CDR3 is CAWSPWGQGANTQYF. As DNA, the CDR3 is TGTGCCTGGAGTCCTTGGGGACAGGGGGCAAATACGCAGTATTTT. The chain links TRBV30 to TRBJ2-3, with 12 bases that match TRBD1. Germline CDR1 GTSNPN, CDR2 SVGIG (reference sequence). V gave up 2 bases and J gave up 7 bases; unmatched junction bases: 7. CDR3 size: 15 residues.